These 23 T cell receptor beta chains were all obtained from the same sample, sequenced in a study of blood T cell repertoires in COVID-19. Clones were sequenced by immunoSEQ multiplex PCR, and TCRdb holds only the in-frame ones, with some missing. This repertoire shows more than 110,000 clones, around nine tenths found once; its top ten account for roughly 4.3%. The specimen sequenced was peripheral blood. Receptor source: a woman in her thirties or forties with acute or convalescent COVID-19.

CDR3 DNA sequence: TGTGCCAGCAGTTACTCGAGTGGGGCCGGCGAAAAACTGTTTTTT. Protein product: CASSYSSGAGEKLFF. This chain connects TRBV6-5 to TRBJ1-4; maybe TRBD1 (5 bases). The CDR3 spans 15 residues. V lost 0 bases and J 8 bases, leaving 13 bases between the germline ends. Germline V gene data show CDR1 as MNHEY and CDR2 as SVGAGI.

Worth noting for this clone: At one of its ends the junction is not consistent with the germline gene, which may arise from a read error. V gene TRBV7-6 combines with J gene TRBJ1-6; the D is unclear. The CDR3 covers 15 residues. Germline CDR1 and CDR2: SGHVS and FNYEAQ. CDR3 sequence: CASRLGSSYNSPLHF. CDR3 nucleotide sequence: TGTGCCAGCAGGTTAGGGAGCTCCTATAATTCACCCCTCCACTTT. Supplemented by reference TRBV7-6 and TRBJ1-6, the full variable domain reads GAGVSQSPRYKVTKRGQDVALRCDPISGHVSLYWYRQALGQGPEFLTYFNYEAQQDKSGLPNDRFSAERPEGSISTLTIQRTEQRDSAMYRCASRLGSSYNSPLHFGNGTRLTVT.

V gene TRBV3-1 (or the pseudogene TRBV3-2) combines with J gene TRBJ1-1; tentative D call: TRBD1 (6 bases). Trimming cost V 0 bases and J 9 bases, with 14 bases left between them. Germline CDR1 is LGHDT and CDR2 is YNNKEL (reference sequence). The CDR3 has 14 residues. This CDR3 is CASSQDRQGMKAFF. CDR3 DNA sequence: TGTGCCAGCAGCCAAGATAGGCAGGGGATGAAAGCTTTCTTT.

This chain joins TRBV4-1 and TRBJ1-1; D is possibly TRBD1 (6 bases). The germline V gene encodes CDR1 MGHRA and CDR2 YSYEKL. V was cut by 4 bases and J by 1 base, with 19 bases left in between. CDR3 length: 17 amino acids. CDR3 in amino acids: CASSPYTGMVENTEAFF. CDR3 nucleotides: TGCGCCAGCAGCCCATACACAGGGATGGTGGAGAACACTGAAGCTTTCTTT.

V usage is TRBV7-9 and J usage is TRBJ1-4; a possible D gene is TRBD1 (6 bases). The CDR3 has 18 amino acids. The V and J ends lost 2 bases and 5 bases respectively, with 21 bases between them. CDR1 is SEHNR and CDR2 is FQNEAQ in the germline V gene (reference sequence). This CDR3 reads CASSLRGHSSRQNEKLFF. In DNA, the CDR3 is TGTGCCAGCAGCTTAAGGGGACACTCGTCGAGGCAAAATGAAAAACTGTTTTTT.

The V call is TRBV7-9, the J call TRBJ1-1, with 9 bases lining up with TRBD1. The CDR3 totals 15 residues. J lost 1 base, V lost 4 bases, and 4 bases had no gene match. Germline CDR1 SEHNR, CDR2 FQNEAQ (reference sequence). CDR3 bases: TGTGCCAGCAGCTGGGGACAGGGAAGGAACACTGAAGCTTTCTTT. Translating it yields CASSWGQGRNTEAFF.

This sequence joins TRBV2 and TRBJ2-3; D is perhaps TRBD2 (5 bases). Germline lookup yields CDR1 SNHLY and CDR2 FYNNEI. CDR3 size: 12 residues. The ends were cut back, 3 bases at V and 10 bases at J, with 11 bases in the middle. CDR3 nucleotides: TGTGCCAGCAGTGAGACTACCCTGCCGCAGTATTTT. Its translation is CASSETTLPQYF.

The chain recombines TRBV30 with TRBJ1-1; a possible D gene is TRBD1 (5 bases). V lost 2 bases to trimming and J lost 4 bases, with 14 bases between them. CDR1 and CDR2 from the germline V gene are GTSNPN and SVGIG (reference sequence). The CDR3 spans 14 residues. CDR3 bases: TGTGCCTGGAGTCCGATGGGGGGGGGCACTGAAGCTTTCTTT. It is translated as CAWSPMGGGTEAFF.

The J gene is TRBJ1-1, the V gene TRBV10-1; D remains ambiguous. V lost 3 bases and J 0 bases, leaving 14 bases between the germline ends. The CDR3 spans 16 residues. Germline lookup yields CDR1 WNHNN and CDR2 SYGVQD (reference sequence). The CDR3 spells CASSESYQAMNTEAFF. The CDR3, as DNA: TGCGCCAGCAGTGAAAGTTACCAGGCCATGAACACTGAAGCTTTCTTT.

The DNA for the CDR3 is TGTGCCATCAGTGGGGGACTAGCGGTTAAAGTCTCCTACAATGAGCAGTTCTTC. Amino acid sequence: CAISGGLAVKVSYNEQFF. The chain combines TRBV10-3 with TRBJ2-1; 11 bases agree with TRBD2. Trimming at V came to 4 bases and at J to 0 bases, leaving 8 bases not matched to a gene. Germline V CDR1 and CDR2: ENHRY, SYGVKD. The CDR3 spans 18 residues.

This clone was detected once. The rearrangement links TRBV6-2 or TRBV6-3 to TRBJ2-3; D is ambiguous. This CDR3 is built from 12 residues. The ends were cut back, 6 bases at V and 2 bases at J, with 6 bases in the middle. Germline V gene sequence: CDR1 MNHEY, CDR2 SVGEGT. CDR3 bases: TGTGCCAGCAGCCTAGTCACAGATACGCAGTATTTT. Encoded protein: CASSLVTDTQYF.

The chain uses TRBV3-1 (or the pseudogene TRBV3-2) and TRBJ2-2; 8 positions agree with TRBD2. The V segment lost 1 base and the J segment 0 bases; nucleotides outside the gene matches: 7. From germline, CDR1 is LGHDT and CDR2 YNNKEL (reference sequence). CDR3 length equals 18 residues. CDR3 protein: CASSQGQREWTNTGELFF. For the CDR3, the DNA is TGTGCCAGCAGCCAAGGACAGCGGGAGTGGACGAACACCGGGGAGCTGTTTTTT.

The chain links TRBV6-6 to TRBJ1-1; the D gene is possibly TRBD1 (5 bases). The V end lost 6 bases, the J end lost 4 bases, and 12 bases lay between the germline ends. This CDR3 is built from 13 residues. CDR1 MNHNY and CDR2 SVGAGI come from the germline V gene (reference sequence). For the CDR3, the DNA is TGTGCCAGCAGCTCCTGGGGCCTCACTGAAGCTTTCTTT. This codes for CASSSWGLTEAFF.

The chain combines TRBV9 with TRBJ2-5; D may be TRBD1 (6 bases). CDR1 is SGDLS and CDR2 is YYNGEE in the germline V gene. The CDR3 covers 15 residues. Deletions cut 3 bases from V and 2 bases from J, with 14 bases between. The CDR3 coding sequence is TGTGCCAGCAGCGAGACCCTGGACAGTCAAGAGACCCAGTACTTC. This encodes CASSETLDSQETQYF.

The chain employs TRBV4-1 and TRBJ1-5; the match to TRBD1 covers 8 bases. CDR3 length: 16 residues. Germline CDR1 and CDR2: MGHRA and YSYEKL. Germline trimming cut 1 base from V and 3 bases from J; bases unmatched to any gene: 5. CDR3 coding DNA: TGCGCCAGCAGCCAAGGACAGGGGACGATCAATCAGCCCCAGCATTTT. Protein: CASSQGQGTINQPQHF.

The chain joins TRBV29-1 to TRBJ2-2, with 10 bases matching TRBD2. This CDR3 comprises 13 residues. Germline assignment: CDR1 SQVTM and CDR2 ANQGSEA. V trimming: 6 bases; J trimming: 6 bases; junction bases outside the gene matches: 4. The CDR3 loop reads CSVGLAVSGELFF. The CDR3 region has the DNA TGCAGCGTCGGACTAGCGGTATCCGGGGAGCTGTTTTTT.

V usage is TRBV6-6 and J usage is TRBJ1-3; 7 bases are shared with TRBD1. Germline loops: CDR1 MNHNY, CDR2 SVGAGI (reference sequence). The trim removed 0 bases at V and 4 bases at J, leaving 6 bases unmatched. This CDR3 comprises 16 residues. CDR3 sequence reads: CASSYSYWDRGNTIYF. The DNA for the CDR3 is TGTGCCAGCAGTTACTCGTACTGGGACAGAGGAAACACCATATATTTT.

The CDR3 here is CASSFVVQQFF. The CDR3 bases are TGTGCCAGCAGTTTCGTCGTTCAGCAGTTCTTC. V and J are TRBV28 and TRBJ2-1; no reliable D call. Looked up from germline, CDR1 is MDHEN and CDR2 is SYDVKM. The CDR3 totals 11 residues. V lost 3 bases, J lost 11 bases, and 8 bases lay in between.

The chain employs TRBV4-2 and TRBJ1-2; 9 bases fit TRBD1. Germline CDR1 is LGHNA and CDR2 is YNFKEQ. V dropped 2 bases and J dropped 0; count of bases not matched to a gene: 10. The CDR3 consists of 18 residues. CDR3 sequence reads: CASSQWENRGPTNYGYTF. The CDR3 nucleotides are TGTGCCAGCAGCCAATGGGAGAACAGGGGGCCCACTAACTATGGCTACACCTTC.

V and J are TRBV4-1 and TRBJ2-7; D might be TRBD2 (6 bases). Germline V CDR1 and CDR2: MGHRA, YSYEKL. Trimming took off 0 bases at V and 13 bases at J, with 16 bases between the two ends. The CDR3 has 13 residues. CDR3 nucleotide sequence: TGCGCCAGCAGCCAAGAGATACTAGCTGACGCCTACTTC. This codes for CASSQEILADAYF.

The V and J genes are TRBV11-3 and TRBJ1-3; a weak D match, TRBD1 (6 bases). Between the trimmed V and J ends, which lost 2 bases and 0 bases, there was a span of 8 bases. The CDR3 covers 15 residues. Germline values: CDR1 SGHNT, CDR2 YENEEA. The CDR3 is CASSLTGYSGNTIYF. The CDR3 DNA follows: TGTGCCAGCAGCTTAACAGGGTACTCTGGAAACACCATATATTTT. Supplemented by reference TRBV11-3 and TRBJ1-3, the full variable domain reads EAGVVQSPRYKIIEKKQPVAFWCNPISGHNTLYWYLQNLGQGPELLIRYENEEAVDDSQLPKDRFSAERLKGVDSTLKIQPAELGDSAVYLCASSLTGYSGNTIYFGEGSWLTVV.

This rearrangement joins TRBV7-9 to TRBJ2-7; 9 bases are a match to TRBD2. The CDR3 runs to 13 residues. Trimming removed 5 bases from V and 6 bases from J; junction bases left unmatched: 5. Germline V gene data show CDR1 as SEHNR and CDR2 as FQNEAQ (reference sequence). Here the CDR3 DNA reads TGTGCCAGCAGCGTTAGCGGGGGAAGCGAGCAGTACTTC. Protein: CASSVSGGSEQYF.

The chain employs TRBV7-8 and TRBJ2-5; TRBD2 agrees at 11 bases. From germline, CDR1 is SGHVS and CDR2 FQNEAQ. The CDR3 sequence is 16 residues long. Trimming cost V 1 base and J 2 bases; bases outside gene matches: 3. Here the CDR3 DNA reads TGTGCCAGCAGCTTAGGGGCTAGCGGGGGGCAAGAGACCCAGTACTTC. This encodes CASSLGASGGQETQYF.